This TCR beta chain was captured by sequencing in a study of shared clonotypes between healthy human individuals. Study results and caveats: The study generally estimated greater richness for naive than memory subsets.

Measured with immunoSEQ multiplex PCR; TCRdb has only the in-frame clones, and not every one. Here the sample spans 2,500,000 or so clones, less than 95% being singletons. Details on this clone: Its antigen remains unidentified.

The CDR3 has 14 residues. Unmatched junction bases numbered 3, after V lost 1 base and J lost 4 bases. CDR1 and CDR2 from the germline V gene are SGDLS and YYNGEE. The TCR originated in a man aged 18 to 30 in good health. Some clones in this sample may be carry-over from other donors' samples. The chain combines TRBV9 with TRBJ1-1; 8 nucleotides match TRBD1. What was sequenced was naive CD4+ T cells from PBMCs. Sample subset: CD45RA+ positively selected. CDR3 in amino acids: CASSVQTGATEAFF. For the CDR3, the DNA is TGTGCCAGCAGCGTACAGACAGGGGCCACTGAAGCTTTCTTT.